The 10 T cell receptor beta chains reported below all come from one sample, sequenced in a study of molecular identifiers for immune sequencing clone quantification. TCRdb analysed the PCR reads with MiXCR anew, one entry per CDR3 protein. The sample consists of under 600,000 distinct CDR3 sequences, about a fifth of them appearing once. The sequenced sample consisted of naive CD8+ T cells from blood, with Jurkat cell RNA spiked in. The subset denotes: FACS-sorted CD8+CD4-CCR7+CD45RA+ naive T cells. These receptor sequences come from a human donor in good health. Some libraries in this study had Jurkat cell RNA spiked in.

This clonotype was detected ten times or more. The chain combines TRBV4-1 with TRBJ2-7; D possibly corresponds to TRBD1 (6 bases). Germline V gene lookup returns CDR1 MGHRA and CDR2 YSYEKL. The CDR3 has 14 residues. The V end was cut by 1 base, the J end by 6 bases, with 13 bases between. CDR3 nucleotides: TGCGCCAGCAGCCAAGCACAGGGTTCTGCCGAGCAGTACTTC. It translates to CASSQAQGSAEQYF.

This clonotype showed up many times. The V and J genes are TRBV11-2 and TRBJ2-1; D is possibly TRBD1 (6 bases). Germline assignment: CDR1 SGHAT and CDR2 FQNNGV. There are 14 residues in the CDR3. V lost 3 bases to trimming and J lost 2 bases, with 8 bases between them. CDR3 DNA sequence: TGTGCCAGCAGCTTCGGGACAACCTACAATGAGCAGTTCTTC. Residues: CASSFGTTYNEQFF.

Note on this clonotype: The junction departs from the called germline gene at one end, perhaps through a read error. The rearrangement uses TRBV10-3 and TRBJ2-3; D might be TRBD1 (6 bases). This CDR3 comprises 16 residues. The germline V gene encodes CDR1 ENHRY and CDR2 SYGVKD. This chain's CDR3 is CAISEGGTGRTDMQYF. For the CDR3, the DNA is TGTGCCATCAGTGAAGGGGGAACAGGGCGCACAGATATGCAGTATTTT.

This clonotype was seen more than once but under ten times. The chain couples TRBV12-3 or TRBV12-4 to TRBJ2-7, with D hard to call. V was clipped by 3 bases and J by 1 base, with 13 bases between them. CDR3 length: 15 residues. Here the CDR3 reads CASSFGQPPSYEQYF. DNA of the CDR3: TGTGCCAGCAGTTTCGGTCAACCCCCGTCCTACGAGCAGTACTTC.

Regarding this clonotype: One end of the junction varies from germline; a read error may be responsible. This chain uses TRBV28 with TRBJ1-2; D unresolved. This CDR3 spans 16 amino acids. Germline loops: CDR1 MDHEN, CDR2 SYDVKM. In DNA, the CDR3 is TGTGCCAGCAGTTTGGAGCCCGAGGACCGCTACTATGGCTACGCCTTC. Its protein is CASSLEPEDRYYGYAF.

This clonotype came up many times. This chain uses TRBV7-6 with TRBJ2-6; possible D gene TRBD1, 5 bases. The germline CDR1 and CDR2 sequences are SGHVS and FNYEAQ. This CDR3 is built from 15 residues. Trimming removed 4 bases from V and 0 bases from J, with 7 bases in between. Written as DNA, the CDR3 is TGTGCCAGCAGCTCGACAGTCTCTGGGGCCAACGTCCTGACTTTC. This codes for CASSSTVSGANVLTF.

A remark on this clonotype: It may be a read error: a sequence one base away is much more abundant. This chain links TRBV11-2 with TRBJ2-3; maybe TRBD1 (5 bases). The tail of the sequence fits TRBJ1-5 better, so the J call may be wrong. Germline CDR1 is SGHAT and CDR2 is FQNNGV. The CDR3 sequence is 16 residues long. The CDR3 DNA reads TGTGCCAGCAGCGCGGCTAGCGGGGGGACGACAGATACGCAGCATTTT. Translated, it gives CASSAASGGTTDTQHF.

The V gene is TRBV11-2, the J gene TRBJ2-7, with D possibly matching TRBD2 (6 bases). Germline CDR1 and CDR2: SGHAT and FQNNGV. The CDR3 contains 16 residues. The V end lost 1 base, the J end lost 5 bases, and 18 bases lay between the germline ends. The CDR3 protein is CASSLAQAYPGDEQYF. CDR3 DNA sequence: TGTGCCAGCAGCTTAGCGCAGGCTTATCCGGGGGACGAGCAGTACTTC.

Worth noting for this clonotype: Being one base from a much bigger clone, this may be a read error. The rearrangement joins TRBV13 to TRBJ2-6; D possibly corresponds to TRBD1 (5 bases). Germline V CDR1 and CDR2: PRHDT, FYEKMQ (reference sequence). The CDR3 covers 17 residues. CDR3 nucleotides: TGTGCCAGCAGCTTAGTAACGGATTACTCTGGGGCCAACGTCCCGACTTTC. Translation gives CASSLVTDYSGANVPTF. The full variable domain, with the rest looked up from reference TRBV13 and TRBJ2-6, is AAGVIQSPRHLIKEKRETATLKCYPIPRHDTVYWYQQGPGQDPQFLISFYEKMQSDKGSIPDRFSAQQFSDYHSELNMSSLELGDSALYFCASSLVTDYSGANVPTFGAGSRLTVL.

This clonotype was counted between two and nine times. This clone may be a read error of a much larger clone one base away. This rearrangement joins TRBV19 to TRBJ2-4; a possible D gene is TRBD1 (6 bases). The CDR3 is 18 residues long. Germline V lookup: CDR1 LNHDA, CDR2 SQIVND (reference sequence). The CDR3: CANSMPYTLTGQRDIQYF. As DNA, the CDR3 is TGTGCCAATAGTATGCCCTACACCCTAACAGGGCAACGGGACATTCAGTACTTC.